The 24 T cell receptor beta chains listed next were all sequenced from one sample in a study of T-cell memory formation after mild COVID-19. TCRdb analysed the 5' RACE reads with MiXCR anew, one entry per CDR3 protein. The sample holds around 130,000 distinct CDR3 sequences, about 15% seen once. Sample: PBMCs or a T cell subset sorted from them (not recorded which). Receptors were obtained from a man younger than 35 who had mild COVID-19 (a few samples of this study predate the infection). Cell type and time point are not known.

V is TRBV7-3 and J is TRBJ2-3; 14 bases agree with TRBD2. Looked up from germline, CDR1 is SGHTA and CDR2 is FQGTGA. Trimming at V came to 0 bases and at J to 6 bases, leaving 14 bases not matched to a gene. The CDR3 covers 20 residues. DNA for the CDR3: TGTGCCAGCAGCTTAACGCGGACTAGCGGGGGGCCCACGGGTCATGATACGCAGTATTTT. Translating gives CASSLTRTSGGPTGHDTQYF.

This clonotype has at least ten counts. This chain links TRBV5-1 with TRBJ2-5; TRBD2 aligns across 8 bases. Germline assignment: CDR1 SGHRS and CDR2 YFSETQ. Trimming removed 4 bases from V and 2 bases from J; junction bases left unmatched: 7. The CDR3 has 15 residues. Here the CDR3 reads CASSMSGLEQETQYF. CDR3 nucleotides: TGCGCCAGCAGCATGTCGGGACTAGAGCAAGAGACCCAGTACTTC. The full variable domain, its missing parts supplied by reference TRBV5-1 and TRBJ2-5, is KAGVTQTPRYLIKTRGQQVTLSCSPISGHRSVSWYQQTPGQGLQFLFEYFSETQRNKGNFPGRFSGRQFSNSRSEMNVSTLELGDSALYLCASSMSGLEQETQYFGPGTRLLVL.

V usage is TRBV7-2 and J usage is TRBJ2-1; TRBD2 matches 12 bases. Trimming at V came to 2 bases and at J to 6 bases, leaving 5 bases not matched to a gene. The CDR3 consists of 16 residues. Germline lookup yields CDR1 SGHTA and CDR2 FQGNSA. The DNA for the CDR3 is TGTGCCAGCAGCTTAAGTCTAGCGGGGGGGATCAATGAGCAGTTCTTC. The encoded protein is CASSLSLAGGINEQFF.

In this sample, this clonotype turned up a few times. V is TRBV19 and J is TRBJ2-3; 9 positions match TRBD1. The CDR3 contains 14 residues. The V gene's germline CDR1 is LNHDA and CDR2 SQIVND (reference sequence). After removal of 9 bases from V and 1 base from J, the junction contained 5 bases not matched to a gene. The CDR3 bases are TGTGCCAGCCGGGACAGGGTCCGCACAGATACGCAGTATTTT. It yields the protein CASRDRVRTDTQYF.

The V call is TRBV28, the J call TRBJ1-1, with D perhaps matching TRBD1 (5 bases). V lost 6 bases, J lost 4 bases, and 24 bases lay in between. The V gene's germline CDR1 is MDHEN and CDR2 SYDVKM. CDR3 length: 17 amino acids. The chain's CDR3 is CASRIWGGSQGGTEAFF. In DNA, the CDR3 is TGTGCCAGCAGGATATGGGGGGGTAGTCAGGGAGGCACTGAAGCTTTCTTT.

This chain connects TRBV29-1 to TRBJ2-7; D remains unclear. CDR3 length: 16 amino acids. Trimming removed 0 bases at V and 2 bases at J, with 17 bases between. Per germline, CDR1 SQVTM and CDR2 ANQGSEA. CDR3 sequence reads: CSVEDRRNWGPYEQYF. Written as DNA, the CDR3 is TGCAGCGTTGAAGATCGCCGGAACTGGGGTCCCTACGAGCAGTACTTC.

The chain employs TRBV2 and TRBJ2-5; perhaps TRBD1 as D (6 bases). The length of the CDR3 is 14 residues. The germline V gene encodes CDR1 SNHLY and CDR2 FYNNEI. The V end was cut by 1 base, the J end by 5 bases, with 11 bases between. The CDR3 bases are TGTGCCAGCAGTGAAGTACAGGGTGGCGAGACCCAGTACTTC. Encoded protein: CASSEVQGGETQYF.

Points on this clonotype: A much larger clone lies one base from this, so it may be a read error. V and J are TRBV7-9 and TRBJ1-5, with D possibly being TRBD1 (6 bases). CDR1 and CDR2 from the germline V gene are SEHNR and FQNEAQ (reference sequence). The CDR3 is 14 amino acids. The CDR3 DNA reads TGTGCCAGCAGCTTATTGGGGGCTGATCAGCCCCACCATTTT. This translates into CASSLLGADQPHHF.

The CDR3 nucleotides are TGTGCCAGCAGCTTCGGTCCCCCAGGCCCCCTCCACTTT. It is translated as CASSFGPPGPLHF. This chain links TRBV7-9 with TRBJ1-6, with D hard to call. The V end lost 3 bases, the J end lost 13 bases, and 13 bases lay between the germline ends. This CDR3 is 13 amino acids long. Germline assignment: CDR1 SEHNR and CDR2 FQNEAQ (reference sequence).

The rearrangement joins TRBV18 to TRBJ2-7; TRBD2 matches at 8 bases. This CDR3 region has 14 residues. CDR1 is KGHSH, CDR2 LQKENI, per germline. V trimming: 6 bases; J trimming: 6 bases; junction bases outside the gene matches: 10. CDR3 sequence: CASSSSRGGTEQYF. The CDR3 DNA sequence: TGTGCCAGCTCCAGTAGCCGGGGGGGTACCGAGCAGTACTTC. The full variable domain, completed using reference TRBV18 and TRBJ2-7, is NAGVMQNPRHLVRRRGQEARLRCSPMKGHSHVYWYRQLPEEGLKFMVYLQKENIIDESGMPKERFSAEFPKEGPSILRIQQVVRGDSAAYFCASSSSRGGTEQYFGPGTRLTVT.

This clonotype was observed at least ten times. The chain links TRBV12-3 or TRBV12-4 to TRBJ1-2; a possible D gene is TRBD1 (5 bases). The CDR3 is 15 amino acids. V was cut by 6 bases and J by 0 bases, with 14 bases left in between. The CDR3 here is CASSLWGRANYGYTF. The CDR3 DNA reads TGTGCCAGCAGCTTATGGGGGAGAGCTAACTATGGCTACACCTTC.

This chain links TRBV5-4 with TRBJ1-6, with 7 bases identical to TRBD1. Per germline, CDR1 SGHNT and CDR2 YYREEE (reference sequence). This CDR3 is 16 amino acids long. The J segment lost 7 bases and the V segment lost 1 base, leaving 8 bases of the junction unmatched. The CDR3: CASSLLDRARNSPLHF. The DNA for the CDR3 is TGTGCCAGCAGCTTGCTTGACAGGGCGCGAAATTCACCCCTCCACTTT.

This clonotype turned up a few times. V and J are TRBV5-6 and TRBJ1-1, with D perhaps matching TRBD1 (5 bases). CDR3 length: 13 amino acids. From germline, CDR1 is SGHDT and CDR2 YYEEEE. V was shortened by 3 bases and J by 4 bases, with 10 bases between the two germline ends. For the CDR3, the DNA is TGTGCCAGCAGCTGGGGGAAGGGCACTGAAGCTTTCTTT. This encodes CASSWGKGTEAFF.

This clonotype was recorded many times. The V call is TRBV3-1, the J call TRBJ2-5, with D perhaps matching TRBD1 (5 bases). This CDR3 has 14 amino acids. CDR1 is LGHDT, CDR2 YNNKEL, per germline (reference sequence). The V gene lost 0 bases and the J gene lost 3 bases, with 8 bases spanning the gap. DNA for the CDR3: TGTGCCAGCAGCCAAGATGCAGGGAAAGAGACCCAGTACTTC. This sequence encodes CASSQDAGKETQYF.

The gene calls are TRBV9 and TRBJ2-3; D call uncertain. Germline V gene data show CDR1 as SGDLS and CDR2 as YYNGEE. The CDR3 has 14 residues. Trimming took off 1 base at V and 1 base at J, with 7 bases between the two ends. CDR3 sequence (DNA): TGTGCCAGCAGCGTACAACCTGGCACAGATACGCAGTATTTT. It translates to CASSVQPGTDTQYF.

The chain uses TRBV20-1 and TRBJ1-6, with 9 bases aligning to TRBD1. V trimming: 5 bases; J trimming: 4 bases; junction bases outside the gene matches: 6. The CDR3 sequence is 15 residues long. Germline values: CDR1 DFQATT, CDR2 SNEGSKA (reference sequence). The CDR3 here is CSASIDRGYNSPLHF. CDR3 nucleotide sequence: TGCAGTGCTTCCATCGACAGGGGGTATAATTCACCCCTCCACTTT.

Only a few counts were recorded for this clonotype. The genes are TRBV19 and TRBJ1-1, with D unresolved. This CDR3 comprises 14 residues. V was pared by 1 base and J by 1 base, with 7 bases between. Germline CDR1 reads LNHDA; CDR2 reads SQIVND (reference sequence). The CDR3 here is CASSIGTQNTEAFF. The CDR3 DNA sequence: TGTGCCAGTAGTATAGGGACCCAGAACACTGAAGCTTTCTTT. The variable domain in full, completed from reference TRBV19 and TRBJ1-1, reads DGGITQSPKYLFRKEGQNVTLSCEQNLNHDAMYWYRQDPGQGLRLIYYSQIVNDFQKGDIAEGYSVSREKKESFPLTVTSAQKNPTAFYLCASSIGTQNTEAFFGQGTRLTVV.

The gene calls are TRBV6-5 and TRBJ2-3, with 11 bases lining up with TRBD2. The CDR3 loop spans 16 amino acids. Germline V gives CDR1 MNHEY, CDR2 SVGAGI. Trimming at V came to 5 bases and at J to 5 bases, leaving 9 bases not matched to a gene. In nucleotides, the CDR3 is TGTGCCAGCAGTCGAACTAGCGGGGGCCGACGAGATACGCAGTATTTT. Amino acid sequence: CASSRTSGGRRDTQYF.

The chain recombines TRBV4-3 with TRBJ2-3; TRBD2 matches 7 bases. The length of the CDR3 is 15 residues. Per the germline V gene, CDR1 is LGHNA and CDR2 is YSLEER. The trim removed 0 bases at V and 6 bases at J, leaving 6 bases unmatched. CDR3 bases: TGCGCCAGCAGCCAAGATAAGAGGGGAGGGGATACGCAGTATTTT. Its protein product is CASSQDKRGGDTQYF.

This clonotype was counted once. This CDR3 is CASSSLKYEQYF. DNA for the CDR3: TGTGCCAGCAGTTCCCTAAAATACGAGCAGTACTTC. The chain employs TRBV12-3 or TRBV12-4 and TRBJ2-7; D gene ambiguous. The ends were cut back, 4 bases at V and 4 bases at J, with 8 bases in the middle. This CDR3 spans 12 amino acids.

The V gene is TRBV5-1, the J gene TRBJ2-5, with a weak D call TRBD2 (5 bases). V dropped 2 bases and J dropped 3 bases, with 11 bases sitting between them. The length of the CDR3 is 14 residues. The germline V gene encodes CDR1 SGHRS and CDR2 YFSETQ. CDR3 region: CASSFREPKETQYF. The DNA for the CDR3 is TGCGCCAGCAGCTTCCGGGAACCAAAAGAGACCCAGTACTTC. Looking up the rest from reference TRBV5-1 and TRBJ2-5 gives the full variable domain: KAGVTQTPRYLIKTRGQQVTLSCSPISGHRSVSWYQQTPGQGLQFLFEYFSETQRNKGNFPGRFSGRQFSNSRSEMNVSTLELGDSALYLCASSFREPKETQYFGPGTRLLVL.

The rearrangement joins TRBV10-3 to TRBJ1-1; unclear D gene. CDR1 is ENHRY, CDR2 SYGVKD, per germline. Trimming removed 10 bases from V and 4 bases from J, with 22 bases in between. This CDR3 contains 15 residues. The chain's CDR3 is CASQPNFFSGTEAFF. The CDR3 nucleotides read TGTGCCAGCCAACCTAACTTTTTCTCGGGCACTGAAGCTTTCTTT.

This clonotype showed up many times. The rearrangement links TRBV7-2 to TRBJ2-1; D gene ambiguous. The CDR3 extends over 12 amino acids. With 3 bases removed from V and 7 bases from J, the gap between germline ends came to 7 bases. Germline V gene lookup returns CDR1 SGHTA and CDR2 FQGNSA. The CDR3 region has the DNA TGTGCCAGCAGCTTTAAACGGAATGAGCAGTTCTTC. It is translated as CASSFKRNEQFF. The full variable domain, rest sourced from reference TRBV7-2 and TRBJ2-1, is GAGVSQSPSNKVTEKGKDVELRCDPISGHTALYWYRQSLGQGLEFLIYFQGNSAPDKSGLPSDRFSAERTGGSVSTLTIQRTQQEDSAVYLCASSFKRNEQFFGPGTRLTVL.

In its sample, this clonotype was seen many times. The CDR3 region has the DNA TGCGCCAGCAGCCAACGGAGTCGTGGCGGTAGGGAGGACTACACCTTC. Translating it yields CASSQRSRGGREDYTF. V is TRBV4-1 and J is TRBJ1-2; no clear D gene. Germline values: CDR1 MGHRA, CDR2 YSYEKL. V shed 2 bases and J shed 10 bases, with 23 bases lying between them. This CDR3 spans 16 amino acids.